The 30 T cell receptor beta chains below come from one sample, sequenced in a study of T cells in tuberculosis. Sequenced by immunoSEQ multiplex PCR; TCRdb stores in-frame clones only, minus some. The sample includes around 29,000 clones, more than 85% of them seen just once. The sample was PBMCs. The receptors here all came from a donor under 30 with latent tuberculosis or without tuberculosis infection.

The V call is TRBV28, the J call TRBJ2-7; 9 bases fit TRBD2. The J segment lost 1 base and the V segment lost 7 bases, leaving 2 bases of the junction unmatched. The CDR3 extends over 13 amino acids. Germline CDR1 is MDHEN and CDR2 is SYDVKM. The CDR3: CASISGRSYEQYF. CDR3 nucleotide sequence: TGTGCCAGCATCAGCGGGAGGTCCTACGAGCAGTACTTC.

The V and J genes are TRBV19 and TRBJ2-7; 9 bases line up with TRBD1. V was clipped by 7 bases and J by 3 bases; unmatched bases: 4. This CDR3 spans 13 amino acids. Germline V gene data show CDR1 as LNHDA and CDR2 as SQIVND (reference sequence). In DNA, the CDR3 is TGTGCCAGTATGGGACAGGGCGGCTACGAGCAGTACTTC. Translation: CASMGQGGYEQYF.

The J gene is TRBJ2-5, the V gene TRBV5-1, with D maybe TRBD2 (5 bases). Germline loops: CDR1 SGHRS, CDR2 YFSETQ. Between the trimmed V and J ends, which lost 4 bases and 5 bases, there was a span of 18 bases. There are 15 residues in the CDR3. CDR3 region: CASSRMGSGEETQYF. For the CDR3, the DNA is TGCGCCAGCAGCCGTATGGGGAGTGGTGAGGAGACCCAGTACTTC.

J is TRBJ2-7 and V is TRBV4-1; 10 bases align to TRBD1. CDR1 is MGHRA, CDR2 YSYEKL, per germline. The CDR3 has 14 residues. The V and J ends lost 4 bases and 4 bases, in that order; junction bases with no gene match: 4. CDR3 DNA sequence: TGCGCCAGCAGCCGCGGGACAGGGGTATACGAGCAGTACTTC. It is translated as CASSRGTGVYEQYF.

The rearrangement uses TRBV7-9 and TRBJ2-5; 11 bases line up with TRBD2. Losses at the gene ends were 5 bases for V and 5 bases for J; bases not matched to a gene: 7. The CDR3 has 15 residues. Per germline, CDR1 SEHNR and CDR2 FQNEAQ (reference sequence). CDR3 sequence reads: CASSLLAGEGETQYF. The DNA of the CDR3 is TGTGCCAGCAGCCTACTAGCGGGAGAGGGTGAGACCCAGTACTTC.

This clone was seen once. The CDR3 sequence: CASSPTVHKAKNIQYF. DNA of the CDR3: TGTGCCAGCAGCCCGACAGTCCATAAAGCCAAAAACATTCAGTACTTC. This sequence joins TRBV6-6 and TRBJ2-4, with D perhaps matching TRBD1 (5 bases). The ends were cut back, 6 bases at V and 0 bases at J, with 15 bases in the middle. Germline assignment: CDR1 MNHNY and CDR2 SVGAGI (reference sequence). The CDR3 runs to 16 residues.

The chain employs TRBV30 and TRBJ2-7, with 9 bases lining up with TRBD2. The ends lost 3 bases at V and 3 bases at J; junction bases unmatched: 12. The germline V gene encodes CDR1 GTSNPN and CDR2 SVGIG (reference sequence). This CDR3 has 16 residues. CDR3 amino acids: CAWSPPGSGGYYEQYF. Here the CDR3 DNA reads TGTGCCTGGAGCCCCCCGGGTAGCGGGGGCTACTACGAGCAGTACTTC.

J is TRBJ2-7 and V is TRBV28, with D possibly matching TRBD2 (6 bases). The CDR3 loop spans 15 amino acids. Trimming cost V 8 bases and J 4 bases, with 21 bases left between them. Germline assignment: CDR1 MDHEN and CDR2 SYDVKM. CDR3 protein: CASLPSGLGGYEQYF. The CDR3 nucleotides read TGTGCCAGCCTCCCTTCAGGGTTGGGAGGATACGAGCAGTACTTC.

The V call is TRBV7-9, the J call TRBJ2-3, with 9 bases matching TRBD2. V trimming: 2 bases; J trimming: 2 bases; junction bases outside the gene matches: 5. CDR3 length: 16 amino acids. Germline V CDR1 and CDR2: SEHNR, FQNEAQ (reference sequence). Here the CDR3 reads CASSLKASGNTDTQYF. In DNA, the CDR3 is TGTGCCAGCAGCTTAAAGGCTAGCGGGAACACAGATACGCAGTATTTT.

This chain uses TRBV28 with TRBJ1-1; TRBD1 agrees at 8 bases. The junction had 10 bases not matched to a gene; V was cut back by 3 bases and J by 4 bases. In germline, CDR1 is MDHEN, CDR2 SYDVKM. CDR3 size: 16 residues. DNA of the CDR3: TGTGCCAGCAGTTTTCAGGGGGCGGGTTGGAGCACTGAAGCTTTCTTT. It yields the protein CASSFQGAGWSTEAFF.

V gene TRBV4-2 combines with J gene TRBJ2-1; no clear D. Trimming stripped 6 bases from V and 3 bases from J, with 15 bases between. From germline, CDR1 is LGHNA and CDR2 YNFKEQ. CDR3 length: 15 residues. This CDR3 reads CASRTTTTYYNEQFF. The CDR3 DNA is TGTGCCAGCAGGACCACTACAACCTACTACAATGAGCAGTTCTTC.

The rearrangement uses TRBV10-3 and TRBJ1-2; TRBD1 matches at 10 bases. The CDR3 runs to 15 residues. J gave up 4 bases and V 3 bases, and 5 bases lay outside the gene matches. Germline V gives CDR1 ENHRY, CDR2 SYGVKD. CDR3 DNA sequence: TGTGCCATCAGTGAAGGACAGGGGGGGTTCTATGGCTACACCTTC. Amino acid sequence: CAISEGQGGFYGYTF.

This clone was detected a few times. V is TRBV4-3 and J is TRBJ2-6, with 7 bases lining up with TRBD1. J gave up 4 bases and V 0 bases, and 3 bases lay outside the gene matches. The germline CDR1 and CDR2 sequences are LGHNA and YSLEER. This CDR3 contains 16 residues. The CDR3 nucleotides read TGCGCCAGCAGCCAAGAAACAGGGGACGGGGCCAACGTCCTGACTTTC. Protein sequence: CASSQETGDGANVLTF.

The chain carries TRBV7-2 and TRBJ1-4, with TRBD1 as a possible D gene (6 bases). The CDR3 sequence is 15 residues long. Between the trimmed V and J ends, which lost 4 bases and 5 bases, there was a span of 14 bases. Per the germline V gene, CDR1 is SGHTA and CDR2 is FQGNSA. Written as DNA, the CDR3 is TGTGCCAGCAGCTCTCCCGGACAGTTGAATGAAAAACTGTTTTTT. Translation gives CASSSPGQLNEKLFF.

The V and J genes are TRBV6-5 and TRBJ1-1, with TRBD1 identical over 7 bases. V gave up 4 bases and J gave up 3 bases; unmatched junction bases: 5. CDR3 length: 14 residues. From germline, CDR1 is MNHEY and CDR2 SVGAGI. The CDR3 DNA follows: TGTGCCAGCAGTTTAAGGGGGCGAGACACTGAAGCTTTCTTT. As protein: CASSLRGRDTEAFF.

This chain connects TRBV7-6 to TRBJ2-6, with TRBD1 matching 7 bases. CDR1 and CDR2 (germline): SGHVS, FNYEAQ. V lost 1 base and J lost 0; bases outside the gene matches: 3. CDR3 size: 17 residues. The CDR3 region is CASSLETGISGANVLTF. The CDR3 region has the DNA TGTGCCAGCAGCTTAGAGACAGGGATCTCTGGGGCCAACGTCCTGACTTTC.

This clone was counted once. The chain uses TRBV27 and TRBJ1-2; the D is unclear. Trimming removed 7 bases from V and 5 bases from J, with 14 bases in between. Per germline, CDR1 MNHEY and CDR2 SMNVEV (reference sequence). The CDR3 contains 13 residues. The CDR3 reads CASTPGRGYGYTF. CDR3 in DNA: TGTGCCAGCACCCCGGGTCGAGGATATGGCTACACCTTC.

The chain uses TRBV27 and TRBJ2-7, with D possibly matching TRBD1 (8 bases). Trimming took 4 bases from V and 4 from J, leaving 23 bases between them. The CDR3 loop spans 17 amino acids. The germline gives CDR1 MNHEY, CDR2 SMNVEV (reference sequence). Here the CDR3 DNA reads TGTGCCAGCAGTTCCAGGGGGGGGGACAGGTTATCGTACGAGCAGTACTTC. It codes for CASSSRGGDRLSYEQYF.

V gene TRBV5-1 combines with J gene TRBJ2-1; 12 positions match TRBD2. Trimming removed 4 bases from V and 7 bases from J; junction bases left unmatched: 15. The CDR3 spans 18 residues. CDR1 is SGHRS and CDR2 is YFSETQ in the germline V gene. The CDR3 is CASSPLEKRLAGVNEQFF. The CDR3, as DNA: TGCGCCAGCAGCCCGCTCGAAAAGCGACTAGCGGGAGTAAATGAGCAGTTCTTC.

V usage is TRBV28 and J usage is TRBJ2-3; maybe TRBD1 (7 bases). CDR1 is MDHEN and CDR2 is SYDVKM in the germline V gene. Trimming shortened V by 2 bases and J by 11 bases, and 17 bases separated the two germline ends. The CDR3 consists of 14 residues. The CDR3 sequence: CASSLGQGGEKQYF. The CDR3 region has the DNA TGTGCCAGCAGTTTAGGGCAGGGGGGAGAGAAGCAGTATTTT.

J is TRBJ1-1 and V is TRBV4-2; D gene ambiguous. V lost 0 bases and J lost 2, with 16 bases in between. This CDR3 is 17 amino acids long. Germline V gene data show CDR1 as LGHNA and CDR2 as YNFKEQ. The CDR3 loop is CASSQDTFNSYNTEAFF. The CDR3 DNA reads TGTGCCAGCAGCCAAGATACGTTTAACAGCTACAACACTGAAGCTTTCTTT.

The J gene is TRBJ1-5, the V gene TRBV2; 7 nucleotides agree with TRBD1. Per germline, CDR1 SNHLY and CDR2 FYNNEI. Germline trimming cut 6 bases from V and 10 bases from J; bases unmatched to any gene: 12. The CDR3 runs to 14 residues. As DNA, the CDR3 is TGTGCCAGCAGCCTGACAGGGAACCTTTTTCCCCAGCATTTT. Protein: CASSLTGNLFPQHF.

This rearrangement joins TRBV30 to TRBJ2-3, with TRBD1 identical over 9 bases. Germline loops: CDR1 GTSNPN, CDR2 SVGIG (reference sequence). This CDR3 spans 15 amino acids. V lost 2 bases to trimming and J lost 6 bases; unmatched junction nucleotides: 9. CDR3 nucleotides: TGTGCCTGGAGTTTTACAGGGGGCGCTGGGGATACGCAGTATTTT. Amino acid sequence: CAWSFTGGAGDTQYF.

The CDR3 coding sequence is TGTGCCAGCAGTTTCGGGGACATCGGGCAGTACTTC. Its protein product is CASSFGDIGQYF. J is TRBJ2-7 and V is TRBV28; weak D call: TRBD1 (6 bases). The V end lost 3 bases, the J end lost 9 bases, and 12 bases lay between the germline ends. CDR1 and CDR2 (germline): MDHEN, SYDVKM. The CDR3 has 12 residues.

This rearrangement joins TRBV5-1 to TRBJ1-3, with 7 bases lining up with TRBD1. Germline CDR1 reads SGHRS; CDR2 reads YFSETQ. The V and J ends lost 4 bases and 0 bases, in that order; junction bases with no gene match: 10. The CDR3 length is 17 residues. The CDR3 loop reads CASSPGTASLSGNTIYF. In nucleotides, the CDR3 is TGCGCCAGCAGCCCAGGGACAGCTAGTCTCTCTGGAAACACCATATATTTT.

The genes are TRBV2 and TRBJ2-5; 7 bases map to TRBD2. The germline V gene has CDR1 SNHLY and CDR2 FYNNEI. This CDR3 contains 14 residues. The V segment lost 1 base and the J segment 1 base; nucleotides outside the gene matches: 0. The CDR3 region is CASSEGLAQETQYF. CDR3 nucleotides: TGTGCCAGCAGTGAAGGACTAGCCCAAGAGACCCAGTACTTC.

V usage is TRBV5-1 and J usage is TRBJ2-1, with no clear D. V shed 2 bases and J shed 4 bases, with 7 bases lying between them. Germline CDR1 and CDR2: SGHRS and YFSETQ. This CDR3 has 13 residues. The CDR3 DNA reads as TGCGCCAGCAGCTTCGAACAGTACAATGAGCAGTTCTTC. This gives the protein CASSFEQYNEQFF.

This chain connects TRBV6-4 to TRBJ1-1; tentative D call: TRBD1 (5 bases). This CDR3 spans 16 amino acids. Germline V gene lookup returns CDR1 MRHNA and CDR2 SNTAGT. Trimming shortened V by 0 bases and J by 4 bases, and 15 bases separated the two germline ends. CDR3 region: CASSDSLRGGSTEAFF. The CDR3 bases are TGTGCCAGCAGTGACTCTCTCCGGGGGGGAAGCACTGAAGCTTTCTTT.

The chain joins TRBV7-6 to TRBJ1-2, with 7 bases lining up with TRBD1. The CDR3 runs to 15 residues. Per the germline V gene, CDR1 is SGHVS and CDR2 is FNYEAQ. With V trimmed by 5 bases and J by 1 base, 7 bases remained unmatched. In DNA form, the CDR3 reads TGTGCCAGCAGCCCCTCGACAGGGAGTAACTATGGCTACACCTTC. Translated: CASSPSTGSNYGYTF.

The chain links TRBV7-2 to TRBJ2-7; 9 positions agree with TRBD2. Germline lookup yields CDR1 SGHTA and CDR2 FQGNSA. The V segment lost 3 bases and the J segment 0 bases; nucleotides outside the gene matches: 12. This CDR3 has 18 amino acids. The CDR3 DNA follows: TGTGCCAGCAGCTTTCCTGCTAGCGGGGTTGGGTTCTCCTACGAGCAGTACTTC. The encoded protein is CASSFPASGVGFSYEQYF.